What follows are 10 T cell receptor beta chains derived from one specimen sequenced in a study of T cell responses to AZD1222 COVID-19 vaccine. The protocol was immunoSEQ multiplex PCR, while the TCRdb copy is restricted to in-frame clones and leaves out a portion. The sample holds 85,000 to 120,000 clones, roughly 88% seen once. Sample: peripheral blood, taken on day 0 of AZD1222 vaccination. Every receptor here comes from an adult in good health.

The V call is TRBV18, the J call TRBJ2-1; 7 bases fit TRBD2. The J segment lost 5 bases and the V segment lost 1 base, leaving 2 bases of the junction unmatched. The germline CDR1 and CDR2 sequences are KGHSH and LQKENI. CDR3 length equals 14 residues. CDR3 loop: CASSPLGGDNEQFF. The CDR3 DNA is TGTGCCAGCTCACCACTTGGGGGGGACAATGAGCAGTTCTTC.

This clone was detected a few times. This chain uses TRBV9 with TRBJ2-6; D call uncertain. V was pared by 3 bases and J by 4 bases, with 11 bases between. The CDR3 totals 15 residues. Germline loops: CDR1 SGDLS, CDR2 YYNGEE. The CDR3 DNA reads as TGTGCCAGCAGCGGGTCCCCCCCGGGGGCCAACGTCCTGACTTTC. Protein: CASSGSPPGANVLTF.

The V call is TRBV7-2, the J call TRBJ2-2, with a possible D match to TRBD1 (6 bases). This CDR3 has 12 amino acids. Germline V lookup: CDR1 SGHTA, CDR2 FQGNSA. V gave up 4 bases and J gave up 8 bases, with 8 bases separating them. This CDR3 is CASSSGQGELFF. CDR3 DNA: TGTGCCAGCAGCTCCGGACAGGGGGAGCTGTTTTTT.

This clone came up once. The chain couples TRBV3-1 (or the pseudogene TRBV3-2) to TRBJ1-5, with D perhaps matching TRBD1 (5 bases). Germline V gene lookup returns CDR1 LGHDT and CDR2 YNNKEL (reference sequence). Trimming cost V 0 bases and J 2 bases, with 11 bases left between them. The CDR3 extends over 16 amino acids. The chain's CDR3 is CASSQDMGPGNQPQHF. CDR3 DNA: TGTGCCAGCAGCCAAGATATGGGACCGGGCAATCAGCCCCAGCATTTT.

The rearrangement joins TRBV12-3 or TRBV12-4 to TRBJ1-5; unclear D gene. The CDR3 totals 13 residues. Between the trimmed V and J ends, which lost 6 bases and 5 bases, there was a span of 11 bases. The CDR3 DNA reads TGTGCCAGCAGCACCAGCCTCTATCAGCCCCAGCATTTT. This gives the protein CASSTSLYQPQHF.

The chain has TRBV6-5 and TRBJ2-2; the D call may be TRBD1 or TRBD2 (5 bases each). CDR1 and CDR2 (germline): MNHEY, SVGAGI. V gave up 4 bases and J gave up 1 base, with 10 bases separating them. The CDR3 is made up of 15 amino acids. The CDR3 here is CASSFGTKNTGELFF. The CDR3 DNA is TGTGCCAGCAGTTTCGGGACCAAGAACACCGGGGAGCTGTTTTTT.

This chain joins TRBV4-2 and TRBJ1-4, with 7 nucleotides matching TRBD1. J lost 8 bases, V lost 0 bases, and 9 bases had no gene match. The CDR3 runs 16 residues. Looked up from germline, CDR1 is LGHNA and CDR2 is YNFKEQ. The DNA of the CDR3 is TGTGCCAGCAGCCAAGAAAGGGACAGTAGGAGAGAAAAACTGTTTTTT. As protein: CASSQERDSRREKLFF.

The V and J genes are TRBV20-1 and TRBJ2-7; unclear D gene. Trimming left V 3 bases short and J 3 bases short, with 15 bases between. Germline-derived CDR1 and CDR2 are DFQATT and SNEGSKA (reference sequence). The CDR3 runs to 14 residues. CDR3 loop: CSASSTENLYEQYF. The CDR3 DNA sequence: TGCAGTGCTAGTAGCACAGAGAATCTCTACGAGCAGTACTTC.

This clone occurred a few times. This chain connects TRBV15 to TRBJ2-1; 10 bases map to TRBD2. Germline V gene sequence: CDR1 LNHNV, CDR2 YYDKDF (reference sequence). V lost 1 base and J lost 8; bases outside the gene matches: 5. The CDR3 spans 15 residues. The CDR3 DNA sequence: TGTGCCACCAGCAGAGCGGCGCTAGCGGGGGATGAGCAGTTCTTC. Its translation: CATSRAALAGDEQFF.

This clone appeared once. The V and J genes are TRBV7-3 and TRBJ2-1, with 7 bases identical to TRBD2. V lost 1 base and J lost 9; bases outside the gene matches: 18. The CDR3 totals 18 residues. From germline, CDR1 is SGHTA and CDR2 FQGTGA. The CDR3 DNA reads as TGTGCCAGCAGCTTAAAACCCTCGGGCGGGAGTTTTCAGGGTGAGCAGTTCTTC. It encodes CASSLKPSGGSFQGEQFF. The full variable domain, its missing parts supplied by reference TRBV7-3 and TRBJ2-1, is GAGVSQTPSNKVTEKGKYVELRCDPISGHTALYWYRQSLGQGPEFLIYFQGTGAADDSGLPNDRFFAVRPEGSVSTLKIQRTERGDSAVYLCASSLKPSGGSFQGEQFFGPGTRLTVL.